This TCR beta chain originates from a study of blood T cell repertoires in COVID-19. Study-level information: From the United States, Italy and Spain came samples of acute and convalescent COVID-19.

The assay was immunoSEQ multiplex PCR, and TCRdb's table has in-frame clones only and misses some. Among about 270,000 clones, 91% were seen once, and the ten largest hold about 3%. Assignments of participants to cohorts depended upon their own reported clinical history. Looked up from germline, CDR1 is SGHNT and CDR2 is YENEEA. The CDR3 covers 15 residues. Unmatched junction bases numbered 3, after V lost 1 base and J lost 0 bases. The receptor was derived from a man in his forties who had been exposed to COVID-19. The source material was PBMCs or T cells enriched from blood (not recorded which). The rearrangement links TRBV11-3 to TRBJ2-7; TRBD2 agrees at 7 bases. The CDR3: CASSLAGGLSYEQYF. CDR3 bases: TGTGCCAGCAGCTTAGCGGGAGGCCTCTCCTACGAGCAGTACTTC.